This TCR beta chain came from a study of T-cell memory formation after mild COVID-19. Study details: Largely donor-specific TCR clusters were found.

Using constant-segment primers, 5'RACE produced TCR alpha and TCR beta cDNA libraries carrying sample barcodes and UMIs. MiXCR, run by TCRdb on the 5' RACE reads, gives a single entry per CDR3 protein. Here the sample spans under 600,000 distinct CDR3 sequences, less than 25% being singletons. This clonotype was found a few times. Its matching antigen is unknown. Points from the study as a whole: Contracting CD4+ clones sat mainly in CM and EM; CD8+ in EMRA. Memory sampled before infection contained some responding clones, suggesting cross-reactive memory joined.

The CDR3 runs 16 residues. Trimming cost V 1 base and J 5 bases; bases outside gene matches: 6. Germline CDR1 SGHVS, CDR2 FNYEAQ. The J gene is TRBJ2-3, the V gene TRBV7-6, with 10 bases fitting TRBD2. This receptor was obtained from an adult woman who had mild COVID-19 (a few samples of this study predate the infection). Cell type and time point are not known. Sequencing input: PBMCs or a T cell subset sorted from them (not recorded which). CDR3 coding DNA: TGTGCCAGCAGCTTAGGGGCTAGCGGGAGTTTAGATACGCAGTATTTT. Protein sequence: CASSLGASGSLDTQYF.